Listed below are T cell receptor beta chains from one sample, sequenced in a study of T cells in localized non-small cell lung cancer. TCRdb's copy holds only in-frame clones and misses some; the assay was immunoSEQ multiplex PCR. Of fewer than 12,000 clones listed, under 55% were seen once; the top ten hold 4% to 5%. The input for sequencing was lymph node tissue, taken before any cancer treatment. The receptors were gathered from a woman aged 35-75 years with stage II squamous cell lung carcinoma. The CDR3 runs from the conserved cysteine through the conserved F or W. Fields, in order: J gene, V gene, D gene, clone size, CDR3 protein, CDR3 DNA. A D gene is named only where the DNA matches it firmly. Some rows have no size entry. The others give once, few or many, or a class for an expanded clone.

j_gene: TRBJ2-4; v_gene: TRBV19; d_gene: .; abundance: .; CDR3aa: CASSTGYGNIQYF; CDR3nt: TGTGCCAGTAGTACAGGGTACGGAAACATTCAGTACTTC
j_gene: TRBJ1-5; v_gene: TRBV19; d_gene: .; abundance: .; CDR3aa: CASSSGNHQPQHF; CDR3nt: TGTGCCAGTAGTTCAGGGAATCATCAGCCCCAGCATTTT
j_gene: TRBJ2-6; v_gene: TRBV9; d_gene: TRBD1; abundance: few; CDR3aa: CASSVGGPGGGGFGANVLTF; CDR3nt: TGTGCCAGCAGCGTAGGAGGGCCAGGGGGCGGCGGGTTCGGGGCCAACGTCCTGACTTTC
j_gene: TRBJ1-2; v_gene: TRBV9; d_gene: .; abundance: .; CDR3aa: CASSVGGGMNYGYTF; CDR3nt: TGTGCCAGCAGCGTTGGAGGGGGAATGAACTATGGCTACACCTTC
j_gene: TRBJ1-2; v_gene: TRBV11-3; d_gene: .; abundance: few; CDR3aa: CASSPDGGNNYGYTF; CDR3nt: TGTGCCAGCAGCCCCGATGGGGGGAACAACTATGGCTACACCTTC
j_gene: TRBJ1-1; v_gene: TRBV14; d_gene: .; abundance: once; CDR3aa: CASSRLENTEAFF; CDR3nt: TGTGCCAGCAGCCGACTAGAGAACACTGAAGCTTTCTTT
j_gene: TRBJ1-1; v_gene: TRBV1; d_gene: .; abundance: few; CDR3aa: CASSQDHGRTEAFF; CDR3nt: TGCGCCAGCAGCCAAGATCACGGACGTACTGAAGCTTTCTTT
j_gene: TRBJ1-4; v_gene: TRBV28; d_gene: .; abundance: few; CDR3aa: CASTPQPPRREKLFF; CDR3nt: TGTGCCAGCACCCCTCAGCCCCCCCGAAGGGAAAAACTGTTTTTT
j_gene: TRBJ1-1; v_gene: TRBV11-3; d_gene: .; abundance: few; CDR3aa: CASKRGLMNTEAFF; CDR3nt: TGTGCCAGCAAAAGGGGCCTAATGAACACTGAAGCTTTCTTT
j_gene: TRBJ2-7; v_gene: TRBV9; d_gene: TRBD2; abundance: .; CDR3aa: CASSPLAGGGEQYF; CDR3nt: TGTGCCAGCAGCCCGTTAGCGGGAGGAGGGGAGCAGTACTTC
j_gene: TRBJ2-2; v_gene: TRBV6-8; d_gene: TRBD1; abundance: .; CDR3aa: CASSKSPPGGRTGELFF; CDR3nt: TGTGCCAGCAGCAAATCCCCCCCAGGGGGCCGAACCGGGGAGCTGTTTTTT
j_gene: TRBJ2-1; v_gene: TRBV18; d_gene: .; abundance: .; CDR3aa: CASSWFASAQSSYNEQFF; CDR3nt: TGTGCCAGCTCATGGTTTGCTAGCGCCCAGAGCTCCTACAATGAGCAGTTCTTC
j_gene: TRBJ2-7; v_gene: TRBV28; d_gene: .; abundance: .; CDR3aa: CASRTGPYEQYF; CDR3nt: TGTGCCAGCCGCACAGGGCCCTACGAGCAGTACTTC
j_gene: TRBJ2-6; v_gene: TRBV28; d_gene: .; abundance: .; CDR3aa: CASSWRGPGANVLTF; CDR3nt: TGTGCCAGCAGTTGGCGGGGGCCTGGGGCCAACGTCCTGACTTTC
j_gene: TRBJ2-7; v_gene: TRBV19; d_gene: TRBD1; abundance: .; CDR3aa: CASSGPGQGANLAYEQYF; CDR3nt: TGTGCCAGTAGTGGCCCGGGACAGGGGGCTAATTTAGCCTACGAGCAGTACTTC
j_gene: TRBJ1-4; v_gene: TRBV11-3; d_gene: TRBD1; abundance: .; CDR3aa: CASSPAPRQGGNEKLFF; CDR3nt: TGTGCCAGCAGCCCTGCACCCAGACAGGGGGGAAATGAAAAACTGTTTTTT
j_gene: TRBJ2-7; v_gene: TRBV25-1; d_gene: .; abundance: .; CDR3aa: CASSFTGLEQYF; CDR3nt: TGTGCCAGCAGCTTCACAGGTCTCGAGCAGTACTTC
j_gene: TRBJ1-2; v_gene: TRBV5-1; d_gene: TRBD1; abundance: .; CDR3aa: CASSLDGLDRGNYGYTF; CDR3nt: TGCGCCAGCAGCTTGGACGGGCTTGACAGGGGCAACTATGGCTACACCTTC
j_gene: TRBJ2-7; v_gene: TRBV14; d_gene: .; abundance: .; CDR3aa: CASSWAVTYEQYF; CDR3nt: TGTGCCAGCAGCTGGGCAGTGACTTACGAGCAGTACTTC
j_gene: TRBJ2-1; v_gene: TRBV5-1; d_gene: .; abundance: .; CDR3aa: CASSLDYPGNEQFF; CDR3nt: TGCGCCAGCAGCTTGGATTACCCTGGCAATGAGCAGTTCTTC
j_gene: TRBJ1-2; v_gene: TRBV23-1; d_gene: TRBD1; abundance: .; CDR3aa: CASSQRGVGGWGYTF; CDR3nt: TGCGCCAGCAGTCAACGTGGGGTAGGGGGCTGGGGCTACACCTTC
j_gene: TRBJ2-3; v_gene: TRBV6-8; d_gene: .; abundance: medium-sized; CDR3aa: CASSYRDRSTDTQYF; CDR3nt: TGTGCCAGCAGTTACCGAGACAGGAGCACAGATACGCAGTATTTT
j_gene: TRBJ1-1; v_gene: TRBV6-8; d_gene: TRBD1; abundance: .; CDR3aa: CASSYPRTGRGTEAFF; CDR3nt: TGTGCCAGCAGTTACCCCAGGACAGGGAGGGGAACTGAAGCTTTCTTT
j_gene: TRBJ2-2; v_gene: TRBV28; d_gene: .; abundance: .; CDR3aa: CASREERQLTGELFF; CDR3nt: TGTGCCAGCAGAGAAGAACGACAACTCACCGGGGAGCTGTTTTTT
j_gene: TRBJ2-5; v_gene: TRBV28; d_gene: .; abundance: .; CDR3aa: CASSLTARETQYF; CDR3nt: TGTGCCAGCAGTTTGACTGCTCGTGAGACCCAGTACTTC
j_gene: TRBJ1-4; v_gene: TRBV6-8; d_gene: .; abundance: .; CDR3aa: CASRGGRWDEKLFF; CDR3nt: TGTGCCAGCAGGGGCGGACGGTGGGATGAAAAACTGTTTTTT
j_gene: TRBJ1-1; v_gene: TRBV10-1; d_gene: .; abundance: .; CDR3aa: CASSRSLNTEAFF; CDR3nt: TGCGCCAGCAGCCGGAGCCTGAACACTGAAGCTTTCTTT
j_gene: TRBJ1-1; v_gene: TRBV7-2; d_gene: .; abundance: .; CDR3aa: CASSLAKGVRFWTEAFF; CDR3nt: TGTGCCAGCAGCTTAGCCAAGGGGGTGAGGTTCTGGACTGAAGCTTTCTTT
j_gene: TRBJ1-1; v_gene: TRBV29-1; d_gene: .; abundance: .; CDR3aa: CSVEEIGLPTEAFF; CDR3nt: TGCAGCGTTGAAGAGATAGGGTTACCCACTGAAGCTTTCTTT
j_gene: TRBJ2-7; v_gene: TRBV15; d_gene: .; abundance: .; CDR3aa: CATSRDRADGAYEQYF; CDR3nt: TGTGCCACCAGCAGAGATAGGGCCGACGGAGCCTACGAGCAGTACTTC
j_gene: TRBJ1-1; v_gene: TRBV5-1; d_gene: .; abundance: .; CDR3aa: CASSSQSVATEAFF; CDR3nt: TGCGCCAGCAGCTCCCAATCGGTCGCGACTGAAGCTTTCTTT
j_gene: TRBJ2-3; v_gene: TRBV9; d_gene: TRBD2; abundance: .; CDR3aa: CASSVGTSGGTQYF; CDR3nt: TGTGCCAGCAGCGTAGGAACTAGCGGGGGCACGCAGTATTTT
j_gene: TRBJ2-3; v_gene: TRBV19; d_gene: TRBD1; abundance: .; CDR3aa: CASVKGSRQGKDTQYF; CDR3nt: TGTGCCAGCGTTAAGGGGAGTCGACAGGGCAAAGATACGCAGTATTTT
j_gene: TRBJ1-2; v_gene: TRBV9; d_gene: .; abundance: few; CDR3aa: CASSERTGFSYGYTF; CDR3nt: TGTGCCAGCAGTGAGAGAACAGGATTCAGCTATGGCTACACCTTC
j_gene: TRBJ2-1; v_gene: TRBV6-8; d_gene: .; abundance: .; CDR3aa: CATTRPNNNEQFF; CDR3nt: TGTGCCACCACTAGGCCCAATAACAATGAGCAGTTCTTC
j_gene: TRBJ2-1; v_gene: TRBV19; d_gene: .; abundance: .; CDR3aa: CASSTPGPENEQFF; CDR3nt: TGTGCCAGTAGTACACCGGGGCCAGAAAATGAGCAGTTCTTC
j_gene: TRBJ2-7; v_gene: TRBV16; d_gene: TRBD2; abundance: .; CDR3aa: CASSLWTSGYEQYF; CDR3nt: TGTGCCAGCAGCCTCTGGACTAGCGGCTACGAGCAGTACTTC
j_gene: TRBJ1-1; v_gene: TRBV6-7; d_gene: .; abundance: once; CDR3aa: CASSEAYEAFF; CDR3nt: TGTGCCAGCAGTGAGGCGTATGAAGCTTTCTTT
j_gene: TRBJ1-4; v_gene: TRBV5-1; d_gene: .; abundance: .; CDR3aa: CASSPEASLGEKLFF; CDR3nt: TGCGCCAGCAGCCCGGAGGCCAGTCTGGGGGAAAAACTGTTTTTT
j_gene: TRBJ1-5; v_gene: TRBV15; d_gene: .; abundance: few; CDR3aa: CATSRVPVSNQPQHF; CDR3nt: TGTGCCACCAGCAGAGTACCCGTCAGTAACCAGCCCCAGCATTTT
j_gene: TRBJ2-6; v_gene: TRBV11-3; d_gene: .; abundance: .; CDR3aa: CASSWGISGANVLTF; CDR3nt: TGTGCCAGCAGCTGGGGGATCTCTGGGGCCAACGTCCTGACTTTC
j_gene: TRBJ2-1; v_gene: TRBV29-1; d_gene: .; abundance: .; CDR3aa: CSVETSPYYNEQFF; CDR3nt: TGCAGCGTGGAAACTAGCCCCTACTACAATGAGCAGTTCTTC
j_gene: TRBJ1-3; v_gene: TRBV6-8; d_gene: .; abundance: few; CDR3aa: CASRGSSGNTIYF; CDR3nt: TGTGCCAGCCGAGGGAGCTCTGGAAACACCATATATTTT
j_gene: TRBJ2-3; v_gene: TRBV11-3; d_gene: TRBD2; abundance: .; CDR3aa: CASSFPTGTGGSDTQYF; CDR3nt: TGTGCCAGCAGCTTCCCTACCGGGACGGGAGGGTCAGATACGCAGTATTTT
j_gene: TRBJ2-2; v_gene: TRBV19; d_gene: .; abundance: .; CDR3aa: CASSIVGDTGELFF; CDR3nt: TGTGCCAGTAGTATCGTGGGGGACACCGGGGAGCTGTTTTTT
j_gene: TRBJ2-7; v_gene: TRBV11-3; d_gene: TRBD2; abundance: .; CDR3aa: CASSQTSGTYEQYF; CDR3nt: TGTGCCAGCAGCCAGACTAGCGGTACCTACGAGCAGTACTTC
j_gene: TRBJ1-5; v_gene: TRBV18; d_gene: TRBD1; abundance: .; CDR3aa: CASSPGTGVNQPQHF; CDR3nt: TGTGCCAGCTCACCCGGGACAGGAGTCAATCAGCCCCAGCATTTT
j_gene: TRBJ1-4; v_gene: TRBV19; d_gene: TRBD1; abundance: .; CDR3aa: CASSSQDRVNEKLFF; CDR3nt: TGTGCCAGTAGTTCCCAGGACAGGGTGAATGAAAAACTGTTTTTT
j_gene: TRBJ2-7; v_gene: TRBV14; d_gene: .; abundance: .; CDR3aa: CASSQSPSYEQYF; CDR3nt: TGTGCCAGCAGCCAAAGCCCCTCCTACGAGCAGTACTTC
j_gene: TRBJ1-2; v_gene: TRBV19; d_gene: TRBD1; abundance: few; CDR3aa: CASSMGRGTGAGYTF; CDR3nt: TGTGCCAGTAGTATGGGGAGGGGGACAGGGGCCGGCTACACCTTC
j_gene: TRBJ1-1; v_gene: TRBV11-3; d_gene: TRBD1; abundance: few; CDR3aa: CASSLRVTTGTAFF; CDR3nt: TGTGCCAGCAGCTTGAGGGTAACGACAGGGACAGCTTTCTTT
j_gene: TRBJ1-1; v_gene: TRBV19; d_gene: TRBD1; abundance: .; CDR3aa: CASIPRQGLREAFF; CDR3nt: TGTGCCAGTATTCCGAGACAGGGGCTGAGGGAAGCTTTCTTT
j_gene: TRBJ2-1; v_gene: TRBV29-1; d_gene: TRBD2; abundance: once; CDR3aa: CSVLWGGSYNEQFF; CDR3nt: TGCAGCGTTTTATGGGGGGGCTCCTACAATGAGCAGTTCTTC
j_gene: TRBJ1-2; v_gene: TRBV9; d_gene: .; abundance: medium-sized; CDR3aa: CASIRDGTYGYTF; CDR3nt: TGTGCCAGCATTCGGGACGGAACCTATGGCTACACCTTC
j_gene: TRBJ2-1; v_gene: TRBV9; d_gene: .; abundance: few; CDR3aa: CASSGSFNEQFF; CDR3nt: TGTGCCAGCAGCGGTTCATTCAATGAGCAGTTCTTC